The 5 T cell receptor beta chains given below trace back to one sample, sequenced in a study of radiotherapy plus CTLA-4 blockade in lung cancer. The repertoire was sequenced with immunoSEQ multiplex PCR; TCRdb's copy has only in-frame clones and lacks some. The sample carries approximately 80,000 clones, around 74% recorded once. The sequenced sample was peripheral blood, obtained from a patient treated with radiotherapy plus ipilimumab. The source of these receptors is a human donor with non-small cell lung cancer whose response to radiotherapy plus ipilimumab could not be evaluated.

The CDR3 loop is CASSLSSGQGANEQFF. In DNA form, the CDR3 reads TGTGCCAGTAGCTTGTCTTCAGGACAGGGGGCGAATGAGCAGTTCTTC. V gene TRBV19 combines with J gene TRBJ2-1, with TRBD1 matching over 11 bases. After removal of 6 bases from V and 7 bases from J, the junction contained 11 bases not matched to a gene. The CDR3 loop spans 16 amino acids. Germline lookup yields CDR1 LNHDA and CDR2 SQIVND (reference sequence). The variable domain in full, with the rest retrieved from reference TRBV19 and TRBJ2-1, is DGGITQSPKYLFRKEGQNVTLSCEQNLNHDAMYWYRQDPGQGLRLIYYSQIVNDFQKGDIAEGYSVSREKKESFPLTVTSAQKNPTAFYLCASSLSSGQGANEQFFGPGTRLTVL.

This clone was detected only a few times. The chain combines TRBV4-1 with TRBJ1-6, with no clear D. V gave up 1 base and J gave up 7 bases, with 11 bases separating them. The V gene's germline CDR1 is MGHRA and CDR2 YSYEKL. The CDR3 extends over 15 amino acids. The CDR3 region is CASSQVTGENSPLHF. Here the CDR3 DNA reads TGCGCCAGCAGCCAAGTCACCGGGGAAAATTCACCCCTCCACTTT.

The chain links TRBV18 to TRBJ1-3; D is uncertain. V dropped 8 bases and J dropped 0 bases, with 14 bases sitting between them. The CDR3 contains 15 residues. Germline V gene data show CDR1 as KGHSH and CDR2 as LQKENI. CDR3 bases: TGTGCCAGCGGCGAGACACCTTACTCTGGAAACACCATATATTTT. It codes for CASGETPYSGNTIYF.

The rearrangement uses TRBV19 and TRBJ2-2; TRBD1 matches at 7 bases. The CDR3 length is 14 residues. Losses at the gene ends were 10 bases for V and 2 bases for J; bases not matched to a gene: 7. CDR1 and CDR2 (germline): LNHDA, SQIVND (reference sequence). DNA of the CDR3: TGTGCCACTTCGGACAGGCCAAACACCGGGGAGCTGTTTTTT. Translated: CATSDRPNTGELFF.

The chain joins TRBV5-5 to TRBJ2-1; maybe TRBD2 (5 bases). CDR1 is SGHKS and CDR2 is YYEKEE in the germline V gene (reference sequence). The CDR3 is 13 amino acids. Trimming cost V 1 base and J 6 bases, with 8 bases left between them. The CDR3 loop reads CASSLWTSNEQFF. DNA of the CDR3: TGTGCCAGCAGCTTGTGGACTTCCAATGAGCAGTTCTTC.